This T cell receptor beta chain was retrieved from a study of blood T cells in healthy people across ages. Study conclusions and caveats: Per million T cells, TCR beta diversity dropped about linearly as age rose. Researchers judged that diversity estimates from one million T cells fell short of true values.

PCR was performed a second time for roughly 7 to 11 cycles using a sample-barcoded 5' primer and a J-beta primer mix. TCRdb reanalysed the 5' RACE reads using MiXCR and keeps one entry per CDR3 protein. Among some 760,000 distinct CDR3 sequences, just under 25% were seen once, and the ten largest hold 9% to 9.5%. The CDR3 extends over 17 amino acids. Germline lookup yields CDR1 LGHDT and CDR2 YNNKEL (reference sequence). The J segment lost 5 bases and the V segment lost 3 bases, leaving 8 bases of the junction unmatched. As to this clonotype: The target antigen is unknown.

This same sample was also taken into another study, of T cells of mothers and their children. That paper notes: For cDNA synthesis, the complete extracted RNA was used (1.5 ug per 15 ul). Related mother-child pairs shared marginally more repertoire than unrelated pairs, though not significantly.

Input material: blood. The chain is built from TRBV3-1 and TRBJ2-5; 14 bases agree with TRBD2. The source is a boy younger than 18 in good health. Here the CDR3 DNA reads TGTGCCAGCAGCCAGGAGACTAGCGGGAGGGTGGACGAGACCCAGTACTTC. Protein product: CASSQETSGRVDETQYF.